The clone carrying this TCR beta chain was seen more than once but under ten times. Its antigen is unknown. Sequencing of TCR beta was performed on blood CD8+ and CD4+ T cells. Random-hexamer reverse transcription was applied to about 0.45 to 1 ug RNA. Multiplex immunoSEQ PCR targeted 54 Vbeta and 13 Jbeta TCR beta segments. Each CDR3 protein gets one entry after TCRdb re-called the immunoSEQ multiplex PCR reads with MiXCR. The data hold a few hundred thousand distinct CDR3 sequences, with approximately 89% observed a single time. Trimming shortened V by 2 bases and J by 6 bases, and 5 bases separated the two germline ends. CDR1 is MNHNY, CDR2 SVGAGI, per germline (reference sequence). CDR3 length equals 12 residues. This specimen comes from a study of CD8 T cells in Susac syndrome. Study observations and caveats: The relatively small number of individuals in the TCR sequencing and HLA analysis was acknowledged by the study.

The rearrangement uses TRBV6-6 and TRBJ2-1; the D is unclear. Input material: CD8+ T cells from PBMCs. The sequence was collected from a human donor with multiple sclerosis. DNA of the CDR3: TGTGCCAGCAGTTACGGCCCCAATGAGCAGTTCTTC. Translating gives CASSYGPNEQFF.